The 28 T cell receptor beta chains below were found in one sample sequenced in a study of blood T cell repertoires in COVID-19 (dated by TCRdb to 2019 to 2021). Library preparation used the immunoSEQ multiplex PCR assay. The table was pulled from immuneACCESS by TCRdb, which kept in-frame rearrangements only. Such tables lose some clones; where checked, under half of the loss comes from unresolved V genes, and the rest has no known cause. Within this sample are about 250,000 clones, with about 87% of them counted one time only. The ten top clones hold 6.3% of the sample. The source material was peripheral blood. The receptors come from a woman in her twenties or thirties with COVID-19, enrolled during active disease.

The chain couples TRBV3-1 (or the pseudogene TRBV3-2) to TRBJ1-1, with D unclear. Trimming cost V 1 base and J 4 bases, with 7 bases left between them. Germline assignment: CDR1 LGHDT and CDR2 YNNKEL (reference sequence). This CDR3 has 13 residues. The CDR3: CASSQGGATEAFF. Here the CDR3 DNA reads TGTGCCAGCAGCCAAGGTGGAGCCACTGAAGCTTTCTTT.

The chain recombines TRBV6-4 with TRBJ1-5; tentatively, D is TRBD1 (5 bases). From germline, CDR1 is MRHNA and CDR2 SNTAGT. Trimming took 5 bases from V and 0 from J, leaving 11 bases between them. The CDR3 loop spans 15 amino acids. The CDR3 DNA sequence: TGTGCCAGCAGTAGGGCAGGGTTTAGCAATCAGCCCCAGCATTTT. This sequence encodes CASSRAGFSNQPQHF.

V is TRBV18 and J is TRBJ1-1, with TRBD1 as a possible D gene (6 bases). There are 12 residues in the CDR3. Trimming took 2 bases from V and 7 from J, leaving 8 bases between them. Germline CDR1 and CDR2: KGHSH and LQKENI. The DNA for the CDR3 is TGTGCCAGCTCACCATCGACAGGTGAAGCTTTCTTT. This translates into CASSPSTGEAFF.

The chain is built from TRBV13 and TRBJ1-6; TRBD1 might be the D (5 bases). CDR1 PRHDT and CDR2 FYEKMQ come from the germline V gene (reference sequence). With 5 bases removed from V and 6 bases from J, the gap between germline ends came to 11 bases. This CDR3 comprises 14 residues. Here the CDR3 DNA reads TGTGCCAGCAGCCCCGACAGAAGTAATTCACCCCTCCACTTT. This translates into CASSPDRSNSPLHF.

The chain recombines TRBV5-1 with TRBJ2-1; TRBD2 matches 15 bases. V trimming: 4 bases; J trimming: 8 bases; junction bases outside the gene matches: 7. In germline, CDR1 is SGHRS, CDR2 YFSETQ. The CDR3 spans 16 residues. The CDR3 loop is CASSLGLAGGGDEQFF. CDR3 coding DNA: TGCGCCAGCAGCCTGGGACTAGCGGGGGGCGGGGATGAGCAGTTCTTC. Full variable domain (missing parts from reference TRBV5-1 and TRBJ2-1): KAGVTQTPRYLIKTRGQQVTLSCSPISGHRSVSWYQQTPGQGLQFLFEYFSETQRNKGNFPGRFSGRQFSNSRSEMNVSTLELGDSALYLCASSLGLAGGGDEQFFGPGTRLTVL.

The CDR3 here is CASSFDRVAGELFF. For the CDR3, the DNA is TGTGCCAGCAGCTTCGACAGGGTCGCCGGGGAGCTGTTTTTT. V usage is TRBV7-2 and J usage is TRBJ2-2; 7 bases agree with TRBD1. This CDR3 is 14 amino acids long. After removal of 3 bases from V and 6 bases from J, the junction contained 4 bases not matched to a gene. CDR1 and CDR2 from the germline V gene are SGHTA and FQGNSA.

The chain has TRBV5-1 and TRBJ1-5, with D possibly matching TRBD1 (6 bases). Trimming left V 7 bases short and J 8 bases short, with 22 bases between. CDR3 size: 15 residues. CDR1 is SGHRS, CDR2 YFSETQ, per germline. The CDR3 nucleotides are TGCGCCAGCCCCCACGGCAGGGGAGACGCAAAGCCCCAGCATTTT. Translated: CASPHGRGDAKPQHF.

The chain employs TRBV18 and TRBJ2-5, with 7 nucleotides matching TRBD2. The trim removed 3 bases at V and 5 bases at J, leaving 6 bases unmatched. From germline, CDR1 is KGHSH and CDR2 LQKENI. CDR3 length: 14 amino acids. This CDR3 reads CASSPRELDETQYF. CDR3 coding DNA: TGTGCCAGCTCACCGCGGGAGCTTGATGAGACCCAGTACTTC.

V gene TRBV6-2 or TRBV6-3 combines with J gene TRBJ1-3; D gene unclear. Per the germline V gene, CDR1 is MNHEY and CDR2 is SVGEGT. Trimming stripped 0 bases from V and 0 bases from J, with 6 bases between. CDR3 length: 15 amino acids. In DNA, the CDR3 is TGTGCCAGCAGTTACTCGGCCTCCTCTGGAAACACCATATATTTT. This gives the protein CASSYSASSGNTIYF.

The chain is built from TRBV7-8 and TRBJ1-5; TRBD1 matches at 8 bases. The ends lost 5 bases at V and 5 bases at J; junction bases unmatched: 8. CDR1 and CDR2 from the germline V gene are SGHVS and FQNEAQ. There are 15 residues in the CDR3. The chain's CDR3 is CASSLDREVYQPQHF. The CDR3 DNA is TGTGCCAGCAGCCTGGACAGGGAAGTGTATCAGCCCCAGCATTTT. Full variable domain (rest looked up from reference TRBV7-8 and TRBJ1-5): GAGVSQSPRYKVAKRGQDVALRCDPISGHVSLFWYQQALGQGPEFLTYFQNEAQLDKSGLPSDRFFAERPEGSVSTLKIQRTQQEDSAVYLCASSLDREVYQPQHFGDGTRLSIL.

This clone was seen more than once but under ten times. V is TRBV5-1 and J is TRBJ1-1; TRBD1 might be the D (6 bases). The CDR3 extends over 14 amino acids. V gave up 4 bases and J gave up 7 bases, with 17 bases separating them. In germline, CDR1 is SGHRS, CDR2 YFSETQ. The CDR3: CASSPGQWTLEAFF. The CDR3 coding sequence is TGCGCCAGCAGCCCCGGACAGTGGACCCTTGAAGCTTTCTTT.

CDR3: CASSLEGFLAKNIQYF. The CDR3 region has the DNA TGTGCCAGCAGCCTGGAGGGGTTCCTAGCCAAAAACATTCAGTACTTC. V is TRBV5-5 and J is TRBJ2-4, with D possibly being TRBD2 (6 bases). Per the germline V gene, CDR1 is SGHKS and CDR2 is YYEKEE (reference sequence). Trimming shortened V by 4 bases and J by 0 bases, and 14 bases separated the two germline ends. The CDR3 runs to 16 residues.

The CDR3 sequence: CASSPGDEQFF. CDR3 DNA: TGTGCCAGCTCCCCAGGGGATGAGCAGTTCTTC. The V gene is TRBV7-2, the J gene TRBJ2-1; tentatively, D is TRBD1 (6 bases). This CDR3 region has 11 residues. V gave up 8 bases and J gave up 8 bases, with 10 bases separating them. CDR1 is SGHTA, CDR2 FQGNSA, per germline. Complete variable domain (other parts from reference TRBV7-2 and TRBJ2-1): GAGVSQSPSNKVTEKGKDVELRCDPISGHTALYWYRQSLGQGLEFLIYFQGNSAPDKSGLPSDRFSAERTGGSVSTLTIQRTQQEDSAVYLCASSPGDEQFFGPGTRLTVL.

The chain couples TRBV6-2 or TRBV6-3 to TRBJ2-7, with 7 positions matching TRBD2. Losses at the gene ends were 5 bases for V and 3 bases for J; bases not matched to a gene: 7. Germline V gene data show CDR1 as MNHEY and CDR2 as SVGEGT. The CDR3 has 14 residues. The CDR3 bases are TGTGCCAGCAGTCCGGGCGGGAGTCACTACGAGCAGTACGTC. Translation gives CASSPGGSHYEQYV.

CDR3: CASSRDRANQPQHF. The DNA for the CDR3 is TGTGCCAGCAGTCGGGACAGGGCCAATCAGCCCCAGCATTTT. The chain uses TRBV2 and TRBJ1-5; 9 bases agree with TRBD1. Germline CDR1 reads SNHLY; CDR2 reads FYNNEI. Germline trimming cut 5 bases from V and 3 bases from J; bases unmatched to any gene: 2. The CDR3 extends over 14 amino acids.

As concerns this clone: The identical CDR3 is also encoded by other nucleotide sequences in the sample. V gene TRBV4-1 combines with J gene TRBJ1-5; no definite D call. This CDR3 is 14 amino acids long. V was pared by 0 bases and J by 4 bases, with 7 bases between. CDR1 and CDR2 from the germline V gene are MGHRA and YSYEKL. CDR3 residues: CASSQDPVNQPQHF. CDR3 bases: TGCGCCAGCAGCCAAGATCCCGTTAATCAGCCCCAGCATTTT.

The chain employs TRBV4-3 and TRBJ2-7; the match to TRBD1 covers 8 bases. CDR1 LGHNA and CDR2 YSLEER come from the germline V gene. The CDR3 runs 13 residues. Trimming at V came to 5 bases and at J to 6 bases, leaving 6 bases not matched to a gene. The CDR3 sequence: CASSNTGGGEQYV. CDR3 DNA: TGCGCCAGCAGCAATACAGGGGGAGGCGAGCAGTACGTC.

Only a few counts were recorded for this clone. The chain employs TRBV6-5 and TRBJ1-1, with a weak D call TRBD1 (6 bases). The germline V gene encodes CDR1 MNHEY and CDR2 SVGAGI. The CDR3 length is 12 residues. V lost 6 bases and J lost 1, with 6 bases in between. CDR3 amino acids: CASRQGNTEAFF. CDR3 coding DNA: TGTGCCAGCAGACAGGGGAACACTGAAGCTTTCTTT.

This chain joins TRBV5-1 and TRBJ2-1; D might be TRBD2 (6 bases). Germline values: CDR1 SGHRS, CDR2 YFSETQ. Trimming stripped 0 bases from V and 0 bases from J, with 10 bases between. CDR3 length equals 16 residues. The CDR3 here is CASSLEARGSYNEQFF. The DNA of the CDR3 is TGCGCCAGCAGCTTGGAGGCGCGGGGCTCCTACAATGAGCAGTTCTTC.

The chain employs TRBV30 and TRBJ1-5; D might be TRBD1 (5 bases). Germline assignment: CDR1 GTSNPN and CDR2 SVGIG (reference sequence). The CDR3 is made up of 16 amino acids. Trimming removed 0 bases from V and 2 bases from J, with 14 bases in between. This CDR3 reads CAWSVTGPYGNQPQHF. Written as DNA, the CDR3 is TGTGCCTGGAGTGTAACAGGCCCATATGGCAATCAGCCCCAGCATTTT.

The chain couples TRBV6-5 to TRBJ2-7; D is possibly TRBD2 (6 bases). Germline CDR1 reads MNHEY; CDR2 reads SVGAGI. This CDR3 region has 13 residues. Trimming removed 0 bases at V and 5 bases at J, with 8 bases between. The CDR3 loop is CASSYSRENEQYF. The CDR3 DNA is TGTGCCAGCAGTTACTCGCGGGAAAACGAGCAGTACTTC.

CDR3 amino acids: CASSIQTGRHGYTF. The CDR3 region has the DNA TGTGCCAGCAGCATCCAGACAGGGCGCCATGGCTACACCTTC. V usage is TRBV9 and J usage is TRBJ1-2; 7 bases are shared with TRBD1. CDR1 SGDLS and CDR2 YYNGEE come from the germline V gene. Trimming took 4 bases from V and 6 from J; bases not matched to a gene: 9. CDR3 length: 14 residues.

This clone was counted once. The chain combines TRBV5-1 with TRBJ2-2; D may be TRBD1 (6 bases). This CDR3 comprises 16 residues. Germline CDR1 reads SGHRS; CDR2 reads YFSETQ. The V and J ends lost 1 base and 0 bases respectively, with 10 bases between them. Written as DNA, the CDR3 is TGCGCCAGCAGCTTGAACAGGGCGACGAACACCGGGGAGCTGTTTTTT. Its translation is CASSLNRATNTGELFF.

The rearrangement uses TRBV5-6 and TRBJ2-5, with 10 positions matching TRBD2. The V and J ends lost 7 bases and 3 bases, in that order; junction bases with no gene match: 9. The CDR3 is 15 residues long. Germline V lookup: CDR1 SGHDT, CDR2 YYEEEE. The chain's CDR3 is CASGERGGREETQYF. The DNA for the CDR3 is TGTGCCAGCGGTGAGCGGGGGGGCCGGGAAGAGACCCAGTACTTC.

The chain joins TRBV10-2 to TRBJ1-2; TRBD1 aligns across 8 bases. Looked up from germline, CDR1 is WSHSY and CDR2 is SAAADI. This CDR3 region has 14 residues. The junction had 6 bases not matched to a gene; V was cut back by 5 bases and J by 4 bases. The CDR3 is CASSTQGAPYGYTF. The CDR3 DNA sequence: TGCGCCAGCAGTACCCAGGGGGCCCCCTATGGCTACACCTTC.

V and J are TRBV18 and TRBJ2-3; tentative D call: TRBD2 (5 bases). The CDR3 spans 13 residues. V shed 2 bases and J shed 9 bases, with 12 bases lying between them. In germline, CDR1 is KGHSH, CDR2 LQKENI. The chain's CDR3 is CASSPSEEGTQYF. CDR3 nucleotide sequence: TGTGCCAGCTCACCAAGTGAAGAGGGAACGCAGTATTTT.

This clone has only a few counts. It is unclear where the CDR3 begins or ends on the DNA, so no DNA is shown, and the CDR3 is as TCRdb lists it. The genes are TRBV21-1 and TRBJ2-7; the table's D call of TRBD1 was not tested on the DNA. TRBV21-1 is labeled a pseudogene. The CDR3 has 24 residues if both end residues are counted. CDR3 sequence: CASSKVSGTRQSCNIVGTGAEQYF.

The chain has TRBV28 and TRBJ2-1; 11 bases map to TRBD2. CDR3 length: 16 residues. After removal of 4 bases from V and 2 bases from J, the junction contained 4 bases not matched to a gene. The V gene's germline CDR1 is MDHEN and CDR2 SYDVKM. The CDR3 sequence: CASSSLAGGPYNEQFF. The CDR3 bases are TGTGCCAGCAGTTCCCTAGCGGGAGGACCCTACAATGAGCAGTTCTTC.